The present T cell receptor (beta chain) was sequenced within a study of cytomegalovirus exposure and HLA in healthy donors. Comment on this clone: The antigen is undetermined.

CDR3 length equals 13 residues. The ends were cut back, 3 bases at V and 6 bases at J, with 9 bases in the middle. Germline V gene sequence: CDR1 SGHTA, CDR2 FQGNSA. Notes on the study in general: Beyond CMV serostatus, there was no information to go on about immune exposure. In a later analysis, HLA-associated beta chains showed higher expansion and lower generation probabilities than comparable chains.

The primer mix had 60 Vbeta and 13 Jbeta primers. Generated by immunoSEQ multiplex PCR, the TCRdb table keeps only in-frame clones and is missing some. The data show about 93,000 clones, around three quarters seen once. This TCR was recovered from a man younger than 40 in good health and CMV-seronegative. Sequenced input: PBMCs. The rearrangement links TRBV7-2 to TRBJ1-5, with no clear D. The CDR3 coding sequence is TGTGCCAGCAGCTTTGGTGGCAGTCAGCCCCAGCATTTT. This encodes CASSFGGSQPQHF.